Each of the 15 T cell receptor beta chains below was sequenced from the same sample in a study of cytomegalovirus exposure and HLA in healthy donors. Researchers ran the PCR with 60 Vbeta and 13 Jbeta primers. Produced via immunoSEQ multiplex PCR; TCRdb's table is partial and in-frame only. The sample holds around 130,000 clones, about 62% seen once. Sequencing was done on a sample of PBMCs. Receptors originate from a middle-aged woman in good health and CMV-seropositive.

CDR3 sequence reads: CASRLAGTGFSGANVLTF. In DNA, the CDR3 is TGTGCCAGTAGACTTGCCGGGACAGGGTTCTCTGGGGCCAACGTCCTGACTTTC. The chain is built from TRBV19 and TRBJ2-6; 9 bases line up with TRBD1. There are 18 residues in the CDR3. From germline, CDR1 is LNHDA and CDR2 SQIVND (reference sequence). V was pared by 6 bases and J by 0 bases, with 9 bases of the junction left unmatched. The variable domain in full, completed from reference TRBV19 and TRBJ2-6, reads DGGITQSPKYLFRKEGQNVTLSCEQNLNHDAMYWYRQDPGQGLRLIYYSQIVNDFQKGDIAEGYSVSREKKESFPLTVTSAQKNPTAFYLCASRLAGTGFSGANVLTFGAGSRLTVL.

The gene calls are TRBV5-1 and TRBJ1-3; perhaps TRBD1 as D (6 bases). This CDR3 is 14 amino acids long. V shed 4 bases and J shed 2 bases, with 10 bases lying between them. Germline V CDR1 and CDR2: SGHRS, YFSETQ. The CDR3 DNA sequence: TGCGCCAGCAGCCCGGACAGCCCTGGAAACACCATATATTTT. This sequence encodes CASSPDSPGNTIYF.

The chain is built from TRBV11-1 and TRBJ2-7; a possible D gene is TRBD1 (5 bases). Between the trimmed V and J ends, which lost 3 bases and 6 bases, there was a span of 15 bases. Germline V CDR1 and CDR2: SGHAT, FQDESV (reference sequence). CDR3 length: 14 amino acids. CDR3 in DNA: TGTGCCAGCAGCTTTAATCAGGGTAATGGCGAGCAGTACTTC. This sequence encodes CASSFNQGNGEQYF.

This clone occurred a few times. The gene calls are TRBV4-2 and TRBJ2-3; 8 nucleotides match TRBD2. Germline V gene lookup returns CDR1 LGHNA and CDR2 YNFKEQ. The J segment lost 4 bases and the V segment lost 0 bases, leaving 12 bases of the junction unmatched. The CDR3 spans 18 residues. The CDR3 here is CASSQDSRERELPDTQYF. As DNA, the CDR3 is TGTGCCAGCAGCCAAGATTCACGCGAGCGGGAGCTCCCAGATACGCAGTATTTT.

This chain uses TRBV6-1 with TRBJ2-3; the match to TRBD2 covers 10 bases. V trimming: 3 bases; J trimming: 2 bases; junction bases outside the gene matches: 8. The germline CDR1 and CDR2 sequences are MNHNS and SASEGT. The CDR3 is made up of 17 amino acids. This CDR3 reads CASSDASGGFYTDTQYF. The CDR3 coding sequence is TGTGCCAGCAGTGACGCTAGCGGGGGCTTCTACACAGATACGCAGTATTTT.

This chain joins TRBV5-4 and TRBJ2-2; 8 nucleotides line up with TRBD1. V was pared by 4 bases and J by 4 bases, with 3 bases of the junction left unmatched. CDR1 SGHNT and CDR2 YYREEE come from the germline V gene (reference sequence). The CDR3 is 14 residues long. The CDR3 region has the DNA TGTGCCAGCAGCCGACAGGGGCTCACCGGGGAGCTGTTTTTT. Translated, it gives CASSRQGLTGELFF.

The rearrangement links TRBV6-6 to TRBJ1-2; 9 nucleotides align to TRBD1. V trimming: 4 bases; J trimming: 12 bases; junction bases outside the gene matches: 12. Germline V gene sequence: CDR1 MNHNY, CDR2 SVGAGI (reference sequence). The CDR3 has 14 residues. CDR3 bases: TGTGCCAGCAGTTCCGGCGACAGGGGGATTGGGGACACCTTC. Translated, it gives CASSSGDRGIGDTF.

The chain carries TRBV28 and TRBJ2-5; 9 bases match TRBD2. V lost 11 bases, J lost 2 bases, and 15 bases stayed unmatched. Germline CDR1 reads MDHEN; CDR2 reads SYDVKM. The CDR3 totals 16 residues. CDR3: CAASPRGLAWQETQYF. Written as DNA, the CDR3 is TGTGCCGCCAGCCCTCGCGGACTAGCGTGGCAAGAGACCCAGTACTTC.

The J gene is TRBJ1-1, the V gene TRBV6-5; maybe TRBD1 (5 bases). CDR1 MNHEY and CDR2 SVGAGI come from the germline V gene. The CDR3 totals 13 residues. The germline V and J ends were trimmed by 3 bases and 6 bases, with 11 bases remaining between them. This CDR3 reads CASSYPGGAEAFF. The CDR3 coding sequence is TGTGCCAGCAGTTATCCGGGGGGGGCTGAAGCTTTCTTT.

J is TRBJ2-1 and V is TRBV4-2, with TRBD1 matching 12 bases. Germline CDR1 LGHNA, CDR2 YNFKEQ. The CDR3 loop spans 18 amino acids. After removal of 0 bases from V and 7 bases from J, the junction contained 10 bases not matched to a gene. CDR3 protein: CASSQDEGGTGGFNEQFF. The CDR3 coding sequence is TGTGCCAGCAGCCAAGATGAGGGCGGGACAGGGGGCTTTAATGAGCAGTTCTTC.

CDR3 in amino acids: CASSRSSYEQYF. The CDR3 region has the DNA TGCGCCAGCTCCAGGTCCTCCTACGAGCAGTACTTC. The chain couples TRBV10-1 to TRBJ2-7; D gene ambiguous. CDR1 is WNHNN and CDR2 is SYGVQD in the germline V gene (reference sequence). The CDR3 spans 12 residues. V shed 8 bases and J shed 0 bases, with 8 bases lying between them.

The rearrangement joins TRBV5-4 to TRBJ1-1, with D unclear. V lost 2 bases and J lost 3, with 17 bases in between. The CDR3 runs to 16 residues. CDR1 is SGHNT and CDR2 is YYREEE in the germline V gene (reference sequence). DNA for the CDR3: TGTGCCAGCAGCTTCAGGCGACCGGGGAAGGACACTGAAGCTTTCTTT. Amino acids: CASSFRRPGKDTEAFF.

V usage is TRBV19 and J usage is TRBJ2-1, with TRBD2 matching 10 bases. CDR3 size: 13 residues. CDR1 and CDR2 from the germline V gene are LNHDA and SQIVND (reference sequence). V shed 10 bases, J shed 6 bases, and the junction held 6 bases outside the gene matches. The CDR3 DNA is TGTGCCACCCTAGCGGGAGTTATCAATGAGCAGTTCTTC. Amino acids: CATLAGVINEQFF.

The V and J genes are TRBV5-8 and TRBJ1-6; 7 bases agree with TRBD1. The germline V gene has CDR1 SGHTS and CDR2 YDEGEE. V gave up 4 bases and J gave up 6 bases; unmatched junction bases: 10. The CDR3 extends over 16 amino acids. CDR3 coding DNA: TGTGCCAGCAGCCGGTACCGGACAGGAATTAATTCACCCCTCCACTTT. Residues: CASSRYRTGINSPLHF.

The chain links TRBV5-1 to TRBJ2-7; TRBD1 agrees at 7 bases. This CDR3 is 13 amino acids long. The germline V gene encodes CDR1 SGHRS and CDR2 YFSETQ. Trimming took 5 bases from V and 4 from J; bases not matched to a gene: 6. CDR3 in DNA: TGCGCCAGCAGACGGGACAGCGGATACGAGCAGTACTTC. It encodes CASRRDSGYEQYF.